Listed below are T cell receptor beta chains from one sample, sequenced in a study of cytomegalovirus exposure and HLA in healthy donors. Here immunoSEQ multiplex PCR was the method, and the copy in TCRdb shows in-frame clones only, minus some. The sample shows 150,000 to 200,000 clones, around 77% of them seen only once. The specimen was PBMCs. The origin of the receptors is a man aged 50-59 years in good health and CMV-seropositive. The CDR3 runs from the conserved cysteine through the conserved F or W. A D gene is named only where the DNA matches it firmly. A clone size is listed for some rows: how often the clone was seen (once, few, many), or a class if it is expanded.

cdr3_aa cdr3_nt d_call v_call clone_size j_call
CASSQGSVRYNEQFF TGCGCCAGCAGCCAAGGCTCGGTCCGATACAATGAGCAGTTCTTC . TRBV4-3 . TRBJ2-1
CASSISGFSQNIQYF TGTGCCAGTAGTATTTCAGGATTTTCGCAAAACATTCAGTACTTC . TRBV19 . TRBJ2-4
CASSFWTGAGNEQFF TGTGCCAGCAGCTTCTGGACAGGGGCCGGCAATGAGCAGTTCTTC TRBD1 TRBV5-8 . TRBJ2-1
CASRPVGQSNQPQHF TGTGCCAGCAGACCTGTCGGACAGAGCAATCAGCCCCAGCATTTT . TRBV6-6 few TRBJ1-5
CASVNSYSGNTIYF TGTGCCAGCGTGAACAGCTACTCTGGAAACACCATATATTTT . TRBV28 . TRBJ1-3
CASSVLTAQYF TGTGCCAGCAGTGTACTGACAGCTCAGTACTTC . TRBV6-6 . TRBJ2-5
CASSVESGTASPNYGYTF TGTGCCAGCAGCGTAGAGTCAGGGACAGCCTCCCCTAACTATGGCTACACCTTC TRBD1 TRBV9 . TRBJ1-2
CASSLGTAYYEQYF TGCGCCAGCAGCCTCGGGACAGCCTATTACGAGCAGTACTTC TRBD1 TRBV4-1 . TRBJ2-7
CASSAWAGGPSDTQYF TGTGCCAGCAGCGCGTGGGCGGGGGGGCCCTCAGATACGCAGTATTTT TRBD2 TRBV9 . TRBJ2-3
CASSGDRVATNEKLFF TGTGCCAGCTCAGGCGACAGGGTTGCAACTAATGAAAAACTGTTTTTT TRBD1 TRBV18 once TRBJ1-4
CASSPGHLTGTYEQYF TGTGCCAGCTCACCAGGACATTTAACAGGAACCTACGAGCAGTACTTC . TRBV18 . TRBJ2-7
CAISESSVSGYTF TGTGCCATCAGTGAGTCGTCGGTGTCCGGCTACACCTTC . TRBV10-3 . TRBJ1-2
CASSSYSGANVLTF TGTGCCAGCAGCTCGTACTCTGGGGCCAACGTCCTGACTTTC . TRBV11-2 . TRBJ2-6
CASSLSFSGGAEQYF TGTGCCAGCAGCTTAAGCTTTAGCGGTGGGGCGGAGCAGTACTTC . TRBV11-3 . TRBJ2-7
CASSYHSGGNYEQYF TGTGCCAGCAGCTACCATAGCGGGGGGAACTACGAGCAGTACTTC TRBD2 TRBV11-3 . TRBJ2-7
CASRLFDDFFYEQYF TGCGCCAGCAGATTGTTCGACGACTTTTTCTACGAGCAGTACTTC . TRBV5-1 . TRBJ2-7
CASSLWQGDTEAFF TGCGCCAGCAGCTTGTGGCAGGGGGACACTGAAGCTTTCTTT TRBD1 TRBV5-1 . TRBJ1-1
CASSAQLAGAYEQYF TGTGCCAGCAGCGCTCAACTAGCGGGAGCCTACGAGCAGTACTTC TRBD2 TRBV7-6 . TRBJ2-7
CASSLGPSPQETQYF TGCGCCAGCAGCTTGGGCCCAAGCCCCCAAGAGACCCAGTACTTC . TRBV5-1 . TRBJ2-5
CASSERQGTYEQYF TGTGCCAGCAGCGAGAGACAGGGGACCTACGAGCAGTACTTC TRBD1 TRBV2 . TRBJ2-7
CASSTGQGPIYF TGCGCCAGCAGCACTGGACAGGGTCCCATATATTTT TRBD1 TRBV5-1 . TRBJ1-3
CASSLESFVYEQYF TGTGCCAGCAGCTTAGAATCGTTTGTCTACGAGCAGTACTTC . TRBV7-8 . TRBJ2-7
CASSGQHTDTQYF TGTGCCAGCAGCGGACAGCACACAGATACGCAGTATTTT . TRBV28 . TRBJ2-3
CASSSPRGQDYNEQFF TGTGCCAGCAGCTCGCCCCGGGGACAGGACTACAATGAGCAGTTCTTC TRBD1 TRBV5-4 . TRBJ2-1
CASSLSSGGPGEQFF TGTGCCAGCAGCTTATCTAGCGGGGGGCCGGGGGAGCAGTTCTTC TRBD2 TRBV7-9 . TRBJ2-1